This TCR beta chain came from a study of T cell responses to AZD1222 COVID-19 vaccine. V shed 5 bases and J shed 5 bases, with 10 bases lying between them. Germline V lookup: CDR1 SNHLY, CDR2 FYNNEI. This CDR3 spans 12 amino acids. Libraries were prepared by immunoSEQ multiplex PCR; TCRdb keeps only in-frame clonotypes and omits some of them. Here the sample spans about 86,000 clones, 70% to 85% being singletons. General study points: Vaccine-related CD4 TCRs covered spike, predominating at 160-218 and 743-854.

On this clone: Its antigen is unknown.

This clonotype originated in an adult in good health. This specimen consisted of peripheral blood, obtained on day 0 of AZD1222 vaccination. The V and J genes are TRBV2 and TRBJ2-7, with D unclear. The CDR3 spells CASSYTGDEQYF. The CDR3 DNA follows: TGTGCCAGCAGTTACACTGGTGACGAGCAGTACTTC.